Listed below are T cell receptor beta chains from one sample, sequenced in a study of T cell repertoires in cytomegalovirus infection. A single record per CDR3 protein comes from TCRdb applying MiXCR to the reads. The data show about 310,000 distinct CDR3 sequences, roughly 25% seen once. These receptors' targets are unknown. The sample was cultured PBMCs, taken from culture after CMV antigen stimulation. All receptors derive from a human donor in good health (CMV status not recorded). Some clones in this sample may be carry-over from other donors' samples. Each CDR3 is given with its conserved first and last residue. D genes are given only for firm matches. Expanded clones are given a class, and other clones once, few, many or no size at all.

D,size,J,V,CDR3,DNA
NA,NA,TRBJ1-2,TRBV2,CASSETMSYGYTF,TGTGCCAGCAGTGAAACTATGTCCTATGGCTACACCTTC
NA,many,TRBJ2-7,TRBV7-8,CASSPLILGYEQYF,TGTGCCAGCAGCCCTTTAATCTTGGGCTACGAGCAGTACTTC
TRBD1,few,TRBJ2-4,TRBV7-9,CASSRTGENIQYF,TGTGCCAGCAGCCGGACAGGGGAGAACATTCAGTACTTC
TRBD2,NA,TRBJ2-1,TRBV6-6,CASRLAGPHNEQFF,TGTGCCAGCAGGCTAGCGGGACCCCACAATGAGCAGTTCTTC
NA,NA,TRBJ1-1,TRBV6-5,CASSKISNTEAFF,TGTGCCAGCAGTAAGATCTCTAACACTGAAGCTTTCTTT
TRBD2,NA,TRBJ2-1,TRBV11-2,CASSLALAGVHEQFF,TGTGCCAGCAGCTTAGCACTAGCGGGAGTTCATGAGCAGTTCTTC
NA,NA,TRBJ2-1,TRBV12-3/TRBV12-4,CASRGRSNNEQFF,TGTGCCAGCAGGGGGCGCTCAAACAATGAGCAGTTCTTC
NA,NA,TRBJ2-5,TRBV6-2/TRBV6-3,CASSYHVGTHHEQETQYF,TGTGCCAGCAGTTACCACGTCGGGACTCATCACGAACAAGAGACCCAGTACTTC
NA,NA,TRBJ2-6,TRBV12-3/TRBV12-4,CASRIQRAGANVLTF,TGTGCCAGCAGGATACAGCGTGCTGGGGCCAACGTCCTGACTTTC
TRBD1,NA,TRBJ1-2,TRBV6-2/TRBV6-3,CASRRDRERDGYTF,TGTGCCAGCAGGCGGGACAGGGAACGTGATGGCTACACCTTC
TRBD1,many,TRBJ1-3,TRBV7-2,CASSSHTGTGLWNTIYF,TGTGCCAGCAGCTCGCATACCGGGACAGGGCTCTGGAACACCATATATTTT
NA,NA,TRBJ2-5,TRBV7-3,CASSRVGGDQETQYF,TGTGCCAGCAGCCGGGTAGGGGGAGACCAAGAGACCCAGTACTTC
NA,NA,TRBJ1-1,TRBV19,CASTFSPLGNTEAFF,TGTGCCAGTACCTTCTCCCCTCTGGGAAACACTGAAGCTTTCTTT
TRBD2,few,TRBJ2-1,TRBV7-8,CASSLMAGAYEQFF,TGTGCCAGCAGCTTAATGGCGGGAGCGTATGAGCAGTTCTTC
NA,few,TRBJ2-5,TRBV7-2,CASSLDAGPGTQYF,TGTGCCAGCAGCTTGGACGCCGGCCCAGGGACCCAGTACTTC
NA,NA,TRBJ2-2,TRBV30,CAWSVGNTGELFF,TGTGCCTGGAGTGTTGGGAACACCGGGGAGCTGTTTTTT
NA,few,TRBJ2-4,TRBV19,CASSIDFPGNIQYF,TGTGCCAGTAGTATAGATTTCCCAGGAAACATTCAGTACTTC
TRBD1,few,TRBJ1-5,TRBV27,CASSTHRTGMVQPQHF,TGTGCCAGCAGTACCCATCGGACAGGGATGGTTCAGCCCCAGCATTTT
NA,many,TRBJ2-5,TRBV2,CASSELGTQYF,TGTGCCAGCAGTGAGCTCGGGACCCAGTACTTC
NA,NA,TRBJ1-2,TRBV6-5,CASSYAAAPVGDYGYTF,TGTGCCAGCAGTTACGCGGCAGCTCCTGTTGGGGACTATGGCTACACCTTC
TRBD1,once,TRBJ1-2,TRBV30,CAWSVDRAYGYTF,TGTGCCTGGAGTGTAGACAGGGCGTATGGCTACACCTTC
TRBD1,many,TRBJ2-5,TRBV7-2,CASSSPQGAWETQYF,TGTGCCAGCAGCTCCCCACAGGGGGCATGGGAGACCCAGTACTTC
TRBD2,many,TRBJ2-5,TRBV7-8,CASNPTRASGSKTQYF,TGTGCCAGCAACCCTACCAGGGCTAGCGGGAGCAAGACCCAGTACTTC
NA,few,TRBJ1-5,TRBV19,CASSIDRQPVRPQHF,TGTGCCAGTAGTATAGACCGGCAGCCAGTTAGGCCCCAGCATTTT
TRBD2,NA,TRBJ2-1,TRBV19,CASSPRGSGRAEQFF,TGTGCCAGTAGTCCCCGCGGTAGCGGGAGGGCTGAGCAGTTCTTC
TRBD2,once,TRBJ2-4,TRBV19,CASSRGLAGQNIQYF,TGTGCCAGTAGCCGAGGACTAGCGGGGCAAAACATTCAGTACTTC
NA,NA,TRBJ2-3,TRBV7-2,CASSSGTFTDTQYF,TGTGCCAGCAGCTCCGGGACCTTCACAGATACGCAGTATTTT
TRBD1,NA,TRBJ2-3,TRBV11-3,CASSPGQEYTDTQYF,TGTGCCAGCAGCCCGGGACAGGAGTACACAGATACGCAGTATTTT
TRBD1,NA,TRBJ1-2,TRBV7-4,CASSFGQGRGYTF,TGTGCCAGCAGCTTCGGACAGGGCCGTGGCTACACCTTC
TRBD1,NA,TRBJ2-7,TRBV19,CASTTGTGVNEQYF,TGTGCCAGTACCACCGGGACAGGGGTGAACGAGCAGTACTTC
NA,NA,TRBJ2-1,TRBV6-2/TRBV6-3,CASNRVSYNEQFF,TGTGCCAGCAACAGGGTTTCCTACAATGAGCAGTTCTTC
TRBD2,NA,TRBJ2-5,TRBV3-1,CASSQASGSGETQYF,TGTGCCAGCAGCCAAGCTAGCGGGAGTGGAGAGACCCAGTACTTC
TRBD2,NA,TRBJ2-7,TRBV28,CASSFDGGLAGGKGAVWNEQYF,TGTGCCAGCAGTTTTGATGGGGGGCTAGCGGGAGGGAAGGGGGCCGTGTGGAACGAGCAGTACTTC
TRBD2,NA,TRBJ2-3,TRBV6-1,CASNQLAGRSTDTQYF,TGTGCCAGCAACCAATTAGCGGGAAGGAGCACAGATACGCAGTATTTT
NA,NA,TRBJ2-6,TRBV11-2,CASSLVGGISGANVLTF,TGTGCCAGCAGCTTAGTGGGGGGAATCTCTGGGGCCAACGTCCTGACTTTC
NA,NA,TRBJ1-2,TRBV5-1,CASSFGADSYGYTF,TGCGCCAGCAGCTTTGGGGCTGACAGCTATGGCTACACCTTC
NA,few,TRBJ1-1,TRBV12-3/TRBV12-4,CASSWTGDDTEAFF,TGTGCCAGCAGTTGGACGGGCGATGACACTGAAGCTTTCTTT
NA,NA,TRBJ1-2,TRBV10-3,CAITAGYYGYTF,TGTGCCATCACCGCCGGATACTATGGCTACACCTTC
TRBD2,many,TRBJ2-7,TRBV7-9,CASSLGDGGGLYEQYF,TGTGCCAGCAGCTTAGGTGACGGCGGGGGTCTCTACGAGCAGTACTTC
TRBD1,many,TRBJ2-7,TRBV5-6,CASSPLGTGISYEQYF,TGTGCCAGCAGCCCCCTCGGGACAGGGATCTCCTACGAGCAGTACTTC
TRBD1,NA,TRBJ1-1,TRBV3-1,CASSNGQGVTEAFF,TGTGCCAGCAGCAACGGACAGGGCGTCACTGAAGCTTTCTTT
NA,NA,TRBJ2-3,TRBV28,CATTDYRTTSTDTQYF,TGTGCCACCACGGATTACCGGACCACTAGCACAGATACGCAGTATTTT
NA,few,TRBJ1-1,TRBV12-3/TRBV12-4,CASSLWGVGTEAFF,TGTGCCAGCAGTTTATGGGGGGTAGGGACTGAAGCTTTCTTT
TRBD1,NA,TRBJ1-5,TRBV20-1,CSARTGRDQPQHF,TGCAGTGCTCGGACAGGGAGAGATCAGCCCCAGCATTTT
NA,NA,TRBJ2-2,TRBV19,CASSIAGGRELFF,TGTGCCAGTAGTATAGCTGGGGGCCGGGAGCTGTTTTTT
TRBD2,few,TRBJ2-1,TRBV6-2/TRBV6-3,CASIQPGLAFHNEQFF,TGTGCCAGCATACAACCGGGACTAGCTTTCCACAATGAGCAGTTCTTC
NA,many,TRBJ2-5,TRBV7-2,CASSLTAQETQYF,TGTGCCAGCAGCTTAACAGCCCAAGAGACCCAGTACTTC
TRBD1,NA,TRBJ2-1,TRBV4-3,CASSPSRDRGRDEQFF,TGCGCCAGCAGCCCCTCAAGGGACAGGGGAAGAGATGAGCAGTTCTTC
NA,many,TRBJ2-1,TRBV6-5,CASSYGGRTGHNEQFF,TGTGCCAGCAGTTACGGGGGTAGGACTGGCCACAATGAGCAGTTCTTC
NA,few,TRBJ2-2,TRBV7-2,CASSPPAPTGELFF,TGTGCCAGCAGCCCCCCCGCCCCCACCGGGGAGCTGTTTTTT
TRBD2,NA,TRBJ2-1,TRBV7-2,CASSGEGGRGGGFF,TGTGCCAGCAGCGGAGAGGGCGGGCGGGGGGGTGGGTTCTTC
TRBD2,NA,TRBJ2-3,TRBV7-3,CASSLGGRAGDTQYF,TGTGCCAGCAGCTTAGGCGGGAGGGCCGGTGATACGCAGTATTTT
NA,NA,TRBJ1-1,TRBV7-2,CASSSGQNIEAFF,TGTGCCAGCAGCTCGGGACAAAACATTGAAGCTTTCTTT
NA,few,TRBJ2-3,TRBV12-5,CASGLVNRRADTQYF,TGTGCTAGTGGTTTAGTTAACAGGAGGGCAGATACGCAGTATTTT
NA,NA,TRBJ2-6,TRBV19,CASARDGANVLTF,TGTGCCAGCGCCCGGGATGGGGCCAACGTCCTGACTTTC